Each of the 21 T cell receptor beta chains below was sequenced from the same sample in a study of tumor-infiltrating lymphocytes in primary liver carcinoma. RNA and DNA were co-extracted from around 20-30 mg of unsorted bulk tissue. Starting from 400 to 500 ng of total RNA, TCR beta cDNA was produced with a primer in the constant region. What produced the TCR beta libraries was three nested multiplex PCR rounds using slightly modified ARM-PCR. The first two PCR rounds, around 10 cycles each, used TRBV1-TRBV30 forward primers and a C-beta reverse primer. MiXCR, run by TCRdb on the multiplex PCR reads, gives a single entry per CDR3 protein. The sample holds about 210,000 distinct CDR3 sequences, 70% to 90% seen once. Sequenced sample: tumor tissue from primary liver carcinoma. These receptors were collected from a man aged 35-49 years with primary liver carcinoma and hepatitis B virus infection.

About this clonotype: A junction end diverges from the germline sequence, so it may reflect a read error. The chain carries TRBV10-2 and TRBJ2-7; 8 bases align to TRBD2. Germline V gene data show CDR1 as WSHSY and CDR2 as SAAADI. The CDR3 runs 14 residues. CDR3 nucleotides: TGCACCAGCAGTGAGTCGGGACTAGGATACGAGCAGTACTTC. Its translation is CTSSESGLGYEQYF.

V and J are TRBV4-2 and TRBJ1-2; no definite D call. Trimming removed 8 bases at V and 8 bases at J, with 21 bases between. Germline CDR1 and CDR2: LGHNA and YNFKEQ. The CDR3 contains 14 residues. CDR3 in amino acids: CASGPFDGMGGYTF. Written as DNA, the CDR3 is TGTGCCAGCGGCCCTTTCGACGGGATGGGGGGCTACACCTTC.

A note on this clonotype: An end of the junction differs from the germline gene, which may be a read error. This chain links TRBV4-3 with TRBJ2-2; the match to TRBD2 covers 8 bases. The CDR3 is 18 residues long. Germline V gene sequence: CDR1 LGHNA, CDR2 YSLEER. DNA of the CDR3: TGCGCCAGCAGCCAAACCACTAGCGGACAAACGAACACCGGGGAGATGTTTTTT. This codes for CASSQTTSGQTNTGEMFF.

Of note for this clonotype: Because the CDR3 is missing its conserved closing phenylalanine or tryptophan, this is likely a read error. No DNA is shown, since the ends of the CDR3 on it are uncertain; the CDR3 is the one TCRdb lists. The chain carries TRBV4-2 and TRBJ2-7; TRBD1, as called in the table, went unchecked against the DNA. Looked up from germline, CDR1 is LGHNA and CDR2 is YNFKEQ. The CDR3 is 13 amino acids long, termini counted. The CDR3 is CASSQRYEGEHYS.

Comment on this clonotype: At one end the junction does not follow the germline gene, possibly because of a read error. This chain connects TRBV12-3 or TRBV12-4 to TRBJ1-2; 9 bases are shared with TRBD1. This CDR3 contains 12 residues. The CDR3 DNA reads TGTGCCATCGGACAGGGGTTCGATGGCTATACCTTT. Protein product: CAIGQGFDGYTF.

As to this clonotype: Because it lacks the conserved phenylalanine or tryptophan at the end, this CDR3 is likely a read error. Here the CDR3 reads CASSSGPRLEQFL. In DNA form, the CDR3 reads TGTGCCAGCAGTTCGGGCCCTCGCCTTGAGCAGTTCTTG. The chain links TRBV2 to TRBJ2-1, with unresolved D. Trimming removed 5 bases at V and 9 bases at J, with 14 bases between. The CDR3 contains 13 residues. Per germline, CDR1 SNHLY and CDR2 FYNNEI.

Details on this clonotype: One end of the junction fails to match germline, which may point to a read error. The chain combines TRBV4-1 with TRBJ1-3; D uncertain. Per the germline V gene, CDR1 is MGHRA and CDR2 is YSYEKL. CDR3 length equals 17 residues. Here the CDR3 reads CASSQDSPTHSGNTLYF. Here the CDR3 DNA reads TGCGCCAGTAGCCAAGATTCCCCTACTCACTCTGGAAACACCTTATATTTT.

Concerning this clonotype: A read error may account for a junction end that differs from germline. The genes are TRBV6-1 and TRBJ2-1; no reliable D call. Gene TRBJ2-7 matches the end of the DNA better, so the J call may be wrong. Per germline, CDR1 MNHNS and CDR2 SASEGT. The CDR3 spans 17 residues. CDR3 nucleotides: TGTGCCGGCAGTGAAGCGCAAGGTAGCTTCTCGTACTATGAGCAGTACTTC. It codes for CAGSEAQGSFSYYEQYF.

Remarks on this clonotype: The germline gene is not matched at one end of the junction; a read error may be the cause. V gene TRBV11-3 combines with J gene TRBJ2-1, with D perhaps being TRBD1 or TRBD2 (5 bases each). Germline assignment: CDR1 SGHNT and CDR2 YENEEA. CDR3 length: 16 residues. The CDR3 DNA sequence: TGTGTCAGCAGCTTAGCTGCTGGGGCAGACTACAATGTGCAATTCTTC. It translates to CVSSLAAGADYNVQFF.

On this clonotype itself: No conserved phenylalanine or tryptophan ends this CDR3, so it is likely a read error. The gene calls are TRBV5-4 and TRBJ2-2; 8 nucleotides line up with TRBD2. The germline V gene has CDR1 SGHNT and CDR2 YYREEE (reference sequence). The CDR3 length is 15 residues. The CDR3 DNA reads as TGTGCCAGCAGCTCGACTAGCGCGAACATCGGGGAACTGTTTATT. Amino acid sequence: CASSSTSANIGELFI.

This clonotype was observed once. One end of the junction does not line up with germline, which may come from a read error. The V gene is TRBV6-1, the J gene TRBJ2-3; TRBD2 might be the D (6 bases). CDR1 is MNHNS and CDR2 is SASEGT in the germline V gene. The CDR3 contains 14 residues. The chain's CDR3 is CASTPGTGSGTQYF. The CDR3 nucleotides read TGCGCCAGCACCCCCGGGACTGGTTCAGGTACACAGTATTTT.

For this clonotype: The missing conserved phenylalanine or tryptophan at the end of this CDR3 makes a read error likely. The rearrangement joins TRBV4-3 to TRBJ2-7; weak D call: TRBD2 (5 bases). This CDR3 has 14 residues. CDR1 is LGHNA, CDR2 YSLEER, per germline. As DNA, the CDR3 is TGCGCCAACAGCCATCGCTCTAGCATCTACGAGCAGTACCTC. Protein: CANSHRSSIYEQYL.

This chain connects TRBV11-3 to TRBJ2-1; D remains unclear. The J call may not be correct, given that the DNA end is closer to TRBJ2-7. From germline, CDR1 is SGHNT and CDR2 YENEEA. The CDR3 length is 14 residues. For the CDR3, the DNA is TGTGCCAGCAGCTTAGACGTCTCAAACAATGAGCAGTACTTC. Its protein is CASSLDVSNNEQYF.

The genes are TRBV28 and TRBJ1-2; D remains unclear. Germline V gives CDR1 MDHEN, CDR2 SYDVKM. This CDR3 has 14 residues. V was clipped by 7 bases and J by 6 bases, with 18 bases between them. CDR3 sequence: CASNDVTSFNGYTF. DNA for the CDR3: TGTGCCAGCAATGACGTGACAAGCTTTAATGGCTACACCTTC.

To note about this clonotype: The junction does not match germline at one end; this may be a read error. The V gene is TRBV12-3 or TRBV12-4, the J gene TRBJ2-5; D may correspond to TRBD1 or TRBD2 (5 bases each). This CDR3 has 15 residues. Here the CDR3 reads CAISLPSGQGGTQYF. DNA of the CDR3: TGTGCCATCAGTCTCCCTTCGGGGCAAGGCGGGACCCAGTACTTC.

This sequence joins TRBV24-1 and TRBJ1-5; D perhaps matches TRBD1 (6 bases). This CDR3 comprises 17 residues. Trimming cost V 0 bases and J 0 bases, with 11 bases left between them. Germline values: CDR1 KGHDR, CDR2 SFDVKD. The CDR3 DNA reads as TGTGCCACCAGTGATTTGGCCGGACAGTATAGCAATCAGCCCCAGCATTTT. Amino acids: CATSDLAGQYSNQPQHF.

As for this clonotype: This may stem from a read error, because a much larger clone lies one nucleotide away. The genes are TRBV4-2 and TRBJ2-6; 8 nucleotides line up with TRBD1. Germline values: CDR1 LGHNA, CDR2 YNFKEQ. The CDR3 has 15 amino acids. The CDR3 region is CANSSQGAGANVLTF. In DNA form, the CDR3 reads TGTGCCAACAGCTCCCAGGGGGCCGGGGCCAACGTCCTGACTTTC.

This clonotype came up a few times. This could be a read error, since a much larger clone is one nucleotide away. The chain links TRBV6-1 to TRBJ2-5; D could derive from TRBD1 or TRBD2 (6 bases each). CDR1 and CDR2 from the germline V gene are MNHNS and SASEGT. The CDR3 is made up of 15 amino acids. The CDR3 nucleotides read TGTGTCAGCAGCTACCTCCGGGGGCCTCAAGAGACCCAGTACTTC. Its protein product is CVSSYLRGPQETQYF.

The chain has TRBV29-1 and TRBJ1-3; no reliable D call. Per germline, CDR1 SQVTM and CDR2 ANQGSEA. The CDR3 contains 11 residues. The CDR3 DNA is TGCATCGTGTGCTCTGGAAACACCATATATTTT. Its protein product is CIVCSGNTIYF.

The rearrangement joins TRBV11-2 to TRBJ2-3, with 10 bases identical to TRBD2. CDR1 is SGHAT, CDR2 FQNNGV, per germline. J was trimmed by 2 bases and V by 7 bases; bases with no gene match: 9. This CDR3 is built from 16 residues. For the CDR3, the DNA is TGTGCCAGCAATTTCCTAGCGGGAGCATTCACAGATACGCAGTATTTT. Translating it yields CASNFLAGAFTDTQYF.

This clonotype was counted at least ten times. This chain links TRBV6-1 with TRBJ2-1; TRBD2 matches at 11 bases. Germline V gene lookup returns CDR1 MNHNS and CDR2 SASEGT. The CDR3 spans 16 residues. Germline trimming cut 5 bases from V and 6 bases from J; bases unmatched to any gene: 9. DNA of the CDR3: TGTGCCAGCAGTACTCAGGGGCTAGCGGGAGGCAATGAGCAGTTCTTC. Translation gives CASSTQGLAGGNEQFF.